The 11 T cell receptor beta chains presented below share a single source sample, sequenced in a study of blood T cell repertoires in COVID-19. Sequenced by immunoSEQ multiplex PCR; TCRdb stores in-frame clones only, minus some. The top ten clones hold about 5.6% of a sample with about 210,000 clones, roughly four fifths of them seen once. Sample: peripheral blood. All receptors derive from an older woman with COVID-19, enrolled during active disease.

V gene TRBV5-5 combines with J gene TRBJ2-7; D remains unclear. Per the germline V gene, CDR1 is SGHKS and CDR2 is YYEKEE (reference sequence). CDR3 length: 14 residues. The V gene lost 0 bases and the J gene lost 0 bases, with 7 bases spanning the gap. The CDR3 nucleotides are TGTGCCAGCAGCTTGGGGTCAGGCTCCTACGAGCAGTACTTC. It translates to CASSLGSGSYEQYF.

The rearrangement uses TRBV7-3 and TRBJ1-6, with 8 bases aligning to TRBD1. The CDR3 spans 16 residues. V shed 0 bases, J shed 6 bases, and the junction held 4 bases outside the gene matches. Per germline, CDR1 SGHTA and CDR2 FQGTGA. The CDR3 loop is CASSLTKTGVNSPLHF. The CDR3 DNA reads TGTGCCAGCAGCTTAACGAAGACAGGGGTTAATTCACCCCTCCACTTT.

CDR3 nucleotides: TGTGCCAGTAGTATCCCAGGACTAGGCAGAGATACGCAGTATTTT. This encodes CASSIPGLGRDTQYF. The chain has TRBV19 and TRBJ2-3; TRBD2 matches at 7 bases. The CDR3 runs 15 residues. Germline values: CDR1 LNHDA, CDR2 SQIVND (reference sequence). V trimming: 3 bases; J trimming: 5 bases; junction bases outside the gene matches: 8. The full variable domain, its missing parts supplied by reference TRBV19 and TRBJ2-3, is DGGITQSPKYLFRKEGQNVTLSCEQNLNHDAMYWYRQDPGQGLRLIYYSQIVNDFQKGDIAEGYSVSREKKESFPLTVTSAQKNPTAFYLCASSIPGLGRDTQYFGPGTRLTVL.

The chain has TRBV6-2 or TRBV6-3 and TRBJ1-5; TRBD1 matches at 9 bases. The CDR3 is made up of 19 amino acids. Germline-derived CDR1 and CDR2 are MNHEY and SVGEGT. V was clipped by 0 bases and J by 4 bases; unmatched bases: 13. The CDR3 spells CASSYSGTGRSLGNQPQHF. CDR3 sequence (DNA): TGTGCCAGCAGTTACTCCGGGACAGGGCGAAGTTTGGGTAATCAGCCCCAGCATTTT.

CDR3 in DNA: TGCGCCAGCAGCTCCGGACAGAGTTTGAATGAAAAACTGTTTTTT. This encodes CASSSGQSLNEKLFF. The rearrangement joins TRBV5-1 to TRBJ1-4, with D tentatively TRBD1 (6 bases). The CDR3 is 15 amino acids. V dropped 3 bases and J dropped 5 bases, with 14 bases sitting between them. Looked up from germline, CDR1 is SGHRS and CDR2 is YFSETQ.

The rearrangement links TRBV4-1 to TRBJ1-4; no reliable D call. From germline, CDR1 is MGHRA and CDR2 YSYEKL. With 4 bases removed from V and 8 bases from J, the gap between germline ends came to 14 bases. This CDR3 comprises 14 residues. The CDR3 coding sequence is TGCGCCAGCAGCCCGCGAGGAGACGTGGAAAAACTGTTTTTT. Translation gives CASSPRGDVEKLFF.

The chain recombines TRBV25-1 with TRBJ1-2, with no clear D. The CDR3 contains 13 residues. Germline-derived CDR1 and CDR2 are MGHDK and SYGVNS. Deletions cut 8 bases from V and 4 bases from J, with 14 bases between. The CDR3 spells CASFSTEIYGYTF. CDR3 DNA: TGTGCCAGCTTCTCTACAGAGATCTATGGCTACACCTTC.

For this clone: Additional DNA sequences in this sample encode the identical CDR3. The J gene is TRBJ2-7, the V gene TRBV19, with D hard to call. V lost 5 bases, J lost 0 bases, and 8 bases lay in between. CDR1 is LNHDA, CDR2 SQIVND, per germline (reference sequence). This CDR3 region has 13 residues. CDR3 sequence reads: CASSPTASYEQYF. CDR3 sequence (DNA): TGTGCCAGTAGTCCAACAGCCTCCTACGAGCAGTACTTC.

The chain has TRBV6-6 and TRBJ1-4, with 7 bases lining up with TRBD1. There are 14 residues in the CDR3. Germline CDR1 MNHNY, CDR2 SVGAGI (reference sequence). Trimming at V came to 5 bases and at J to 6 bases, leaving 6 bases not matched to a gene. Written as DNA, the CDR3 is TGTGCCAGCAGTCTACAGGGGTTTTATGAAAAACTGTTTTTT. Its translation: CASSLQGFYEKLFF.

V gene TRBV28 combines with J gene TRBJ2-1, with D unclear. The CDR3 spans 11 residues. V was pared by 6 bases and J by 6 bases, with 6 bases between. Germline V gives CDR1 MDHEN, CDR2 SYDVKM. CDR3 coding DNA: TGTGCCAGCAGCTCACTCAATGAGCAGTTCTTC. This translates into CASSSLNEQFF.

This clone appeared once. The rearrangement joins TRBV10-2 to TRBJ2-7, with 7 nucleotides matching TRBD2. V was clipped by 4 bases and J by 5 bases; unmatched bases: 14. Germline V gives CDR1 WSHSY, CDR2 SAAADI. The CDR3 sequence is 16 residues long. The DNA of the CDR3 is TGCGCCAGCAGTGGTGGCCCGGGAGGAGGATACCACGAGCAGTACTTC. It encodes CASSGGPGGGYHEQYF.